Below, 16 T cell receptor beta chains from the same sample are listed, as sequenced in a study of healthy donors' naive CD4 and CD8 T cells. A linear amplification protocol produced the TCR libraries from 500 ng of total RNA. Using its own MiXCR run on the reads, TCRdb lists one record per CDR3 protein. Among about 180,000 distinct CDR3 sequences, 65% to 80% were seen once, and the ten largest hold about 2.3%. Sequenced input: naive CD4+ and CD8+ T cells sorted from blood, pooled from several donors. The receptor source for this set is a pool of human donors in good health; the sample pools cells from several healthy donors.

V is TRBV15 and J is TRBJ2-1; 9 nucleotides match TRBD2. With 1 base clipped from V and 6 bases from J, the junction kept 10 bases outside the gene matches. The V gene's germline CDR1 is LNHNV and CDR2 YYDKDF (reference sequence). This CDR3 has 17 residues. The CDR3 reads CATSRVRASGIFNEQFF. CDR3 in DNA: TGTGCCACCAGCAGAGTTCGGGCTAGCGGGATATTCAATGAGCAGTTCTTC.

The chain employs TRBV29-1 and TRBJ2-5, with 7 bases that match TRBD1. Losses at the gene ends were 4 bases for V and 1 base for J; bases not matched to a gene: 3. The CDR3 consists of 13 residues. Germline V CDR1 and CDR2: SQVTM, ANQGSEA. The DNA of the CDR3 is TGCAGCGTTGGAGGGACAGTCCAAGAGACCCAGTACTTC. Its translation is CSVGGTVQETQYF.

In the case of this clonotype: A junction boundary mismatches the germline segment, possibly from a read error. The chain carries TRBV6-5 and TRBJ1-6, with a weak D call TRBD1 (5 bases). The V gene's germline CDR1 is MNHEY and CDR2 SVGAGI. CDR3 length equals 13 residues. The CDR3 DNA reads TGTGCCAGCAGATACTCAGGGAATTCACCCCTCCACTTT. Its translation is CASRYSGNSPLHF.

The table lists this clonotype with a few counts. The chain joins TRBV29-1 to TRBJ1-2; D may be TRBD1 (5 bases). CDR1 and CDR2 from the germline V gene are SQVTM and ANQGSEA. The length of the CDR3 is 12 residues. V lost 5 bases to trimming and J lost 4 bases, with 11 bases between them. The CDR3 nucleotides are TGCAGCGTTCAGGGAGGCGGCTATGGCTACACCTTC. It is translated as CSVQGGGYGYTF. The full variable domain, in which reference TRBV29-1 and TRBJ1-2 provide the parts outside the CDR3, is SAVISQKPSRDICQRGTSLTIQCQVDSQVTMMFWYRQQPGQSLTLIATANQGSEATYESGFVIDKFPISRPNLTFSTLTVSNMSPEDSSIYLCSVQGGGYGYTFGSGTRLTVV.

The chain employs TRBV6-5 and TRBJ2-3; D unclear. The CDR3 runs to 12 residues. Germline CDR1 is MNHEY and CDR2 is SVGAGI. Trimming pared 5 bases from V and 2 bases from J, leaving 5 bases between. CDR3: CASSEDTDTQYF. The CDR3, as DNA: TGTGCCAGCAGTGAGGACACAGATACGCAGTATTTT.

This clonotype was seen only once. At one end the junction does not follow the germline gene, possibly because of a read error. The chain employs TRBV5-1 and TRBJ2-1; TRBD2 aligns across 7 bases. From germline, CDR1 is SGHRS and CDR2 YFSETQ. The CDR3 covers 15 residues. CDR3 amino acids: CASSSAGDAYNGQFF. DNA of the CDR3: TGCGCCAGCAGCAGTGCGGGGGATGCCTACAATGGGCAGTTCTTC.

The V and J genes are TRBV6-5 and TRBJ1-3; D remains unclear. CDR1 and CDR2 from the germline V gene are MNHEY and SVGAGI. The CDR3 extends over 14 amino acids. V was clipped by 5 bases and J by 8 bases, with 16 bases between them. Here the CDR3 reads CASSPLSRSDTIYF. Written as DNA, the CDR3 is TGTGCCAGCAGTCCTTTGAGCCGATCGGACACCATATATTTT.

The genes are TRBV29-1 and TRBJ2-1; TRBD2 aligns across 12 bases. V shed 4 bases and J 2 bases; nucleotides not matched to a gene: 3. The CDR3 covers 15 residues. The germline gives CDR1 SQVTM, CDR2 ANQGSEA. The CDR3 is CSVGTSGRTYNEQFF. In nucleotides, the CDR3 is TGCAGCGTTGGTACTAGCGGGAGGACCTACAATGAGCAGTTCTTC.

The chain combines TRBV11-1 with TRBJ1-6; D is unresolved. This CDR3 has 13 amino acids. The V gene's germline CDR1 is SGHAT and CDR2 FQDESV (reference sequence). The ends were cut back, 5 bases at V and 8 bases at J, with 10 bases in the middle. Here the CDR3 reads CASSPLVHSPLHF. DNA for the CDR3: TGTGCCAGCAGCCCACTCGTTCATTCACCCCTCCACTTT.

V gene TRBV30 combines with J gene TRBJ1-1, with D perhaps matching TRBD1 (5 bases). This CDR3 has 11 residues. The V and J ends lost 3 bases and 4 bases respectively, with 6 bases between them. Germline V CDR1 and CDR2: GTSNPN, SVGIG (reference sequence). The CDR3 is CAWRRGTEAFF. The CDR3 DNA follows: TGTGCCTGGAGGAGGGGCACTGAAGCTTTCTTT.

The CDR3, as DNA: TGTGCCACTAAGTCTAGCCCGCCCTACAATGAGCAGTTCTTC. It codes for CATKSSPPYNEQFF. This chain uses TRBV28 with TRBJ2-1; a possible D gene is TRBD2 (5 bases). Germline V gene data show CDR1 as MDHEN and CDR2 as SYDVKM. Trimming pared 10 bases from V and 2 bases from J, leaving 15 bases between. The CDR3 sequence is 14 residues long. Full variable domain (remainder filled in from reference TRBV28 and TRBJ2-1): DVKVTQSSRYLVKRTGEKVFLECVQDMDHENMFWYRQDPGLGLRLIYFSYDVKMKEKGDIPEGYSVSREKKERFSLILESASTNQTSMYLCATKSSPPYNEQFFGPGTRLTVL.

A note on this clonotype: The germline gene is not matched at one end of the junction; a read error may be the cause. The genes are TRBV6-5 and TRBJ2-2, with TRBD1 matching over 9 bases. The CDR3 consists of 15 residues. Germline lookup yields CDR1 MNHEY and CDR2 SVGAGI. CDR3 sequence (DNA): TGTGCCAGCACTTACCGGGACAGGGTGGCCGGGGAGCTGTTTTTT. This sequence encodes CASTYRDRVAGELFF.

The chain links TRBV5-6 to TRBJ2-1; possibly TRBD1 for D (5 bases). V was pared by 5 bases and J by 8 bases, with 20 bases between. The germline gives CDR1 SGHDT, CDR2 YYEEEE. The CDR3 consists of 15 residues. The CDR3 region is CASSFGVGVVYEQFF. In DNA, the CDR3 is TGTGCCAGCAGTTTCGGTGTAGGGGTAGTTTATGAGCAGTTCTTC.

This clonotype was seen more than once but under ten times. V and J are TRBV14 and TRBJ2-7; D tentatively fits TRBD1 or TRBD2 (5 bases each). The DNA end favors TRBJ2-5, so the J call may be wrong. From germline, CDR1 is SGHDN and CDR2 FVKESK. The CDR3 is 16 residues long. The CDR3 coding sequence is TGTGCCAGCAGCCTAATCAGTGGGGCGAGGGTAGAGACCCAGTACTTC. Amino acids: CASSLISGARVETQYF.

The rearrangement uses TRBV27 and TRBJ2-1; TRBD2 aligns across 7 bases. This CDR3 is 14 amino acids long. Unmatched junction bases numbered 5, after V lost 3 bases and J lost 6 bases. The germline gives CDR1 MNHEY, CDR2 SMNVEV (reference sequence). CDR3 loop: CASSFQTSLNEQFF. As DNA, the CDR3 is TGTGCCAGCAGTTTTCAGACTAGCCTCAATGAGCAGTTCTTC.

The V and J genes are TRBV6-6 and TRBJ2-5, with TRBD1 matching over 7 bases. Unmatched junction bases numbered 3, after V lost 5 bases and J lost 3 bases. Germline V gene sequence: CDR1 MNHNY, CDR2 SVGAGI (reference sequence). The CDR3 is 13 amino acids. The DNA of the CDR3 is TGTGCCAGCAGTACCACAGGGGAAGAGACCCAGTACTTC. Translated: CASSTTGEETQYF.